This paragraph reports one T cell receptor beta chain. The target antigen is unknown. TCR beta CDR3 region amplification was performed from RNA transcripts. TCR CDR3 regions were first amplified by RT-PCR with HTBI primers. TCRdb processed the multiplex PCR reads anew with MiXCR; each CDR3 protein has one entry. The data show around 490,000 distinct CDR3 sequences, roughly 21% seen once. The data were taken from a study of T cells in Graves' hyperthyroidism and ophthalmopathy. General study points: Appearing also in blood were most of the thyroid clonotypes expanded above 0.001.

Criteria for exclusion of patients were uncontrolled infection, other autoimmune disease, pregnancy or lactation. PBMCs stemmed from 10 ml fresh peripheral blood. The V gene lost 7 bases and the J gene lost 11 bases, with 14 bases spanning the gap. The CDR3 loop spans 12 amino acids. In germline, CDR1 is MNHNS, CDR2 SASEGT. The specimen was blood. V is TRBV6-1 and J is TRBJ1-4; D is possibly TRBD1 (5 bases). The origin of this receptor is a man in his forties or fifties with Graves' ophthalmopathy. CDR3 sequence reads: CASNPPGPKLFF. In DNA, the CDR3 is TGTGCCAGCAATCCACCGGGGCCGAAACTGTTTTTT.